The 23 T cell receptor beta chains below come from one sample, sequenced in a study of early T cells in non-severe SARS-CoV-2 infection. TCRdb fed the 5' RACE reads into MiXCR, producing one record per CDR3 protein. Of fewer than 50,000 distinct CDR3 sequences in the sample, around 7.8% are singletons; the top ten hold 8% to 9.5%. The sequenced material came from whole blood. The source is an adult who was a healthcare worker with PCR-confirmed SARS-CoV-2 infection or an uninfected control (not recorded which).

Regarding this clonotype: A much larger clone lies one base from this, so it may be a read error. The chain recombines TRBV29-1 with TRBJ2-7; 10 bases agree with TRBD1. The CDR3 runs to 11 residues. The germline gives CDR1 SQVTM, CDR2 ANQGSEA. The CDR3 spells CGARDRGEQYF. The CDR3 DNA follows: TGCGGCGCCCGGGACAGGGGCGAGCAGTACTTC.

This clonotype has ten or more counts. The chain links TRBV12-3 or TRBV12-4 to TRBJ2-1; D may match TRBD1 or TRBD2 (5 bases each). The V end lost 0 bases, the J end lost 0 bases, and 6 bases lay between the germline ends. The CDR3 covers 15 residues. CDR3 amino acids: CASSLAGPSYNEQFF. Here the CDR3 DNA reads TGTGCCAGCAGTTTAGCGGGACCCTCCTACAATGAGCAGTTCTTC.

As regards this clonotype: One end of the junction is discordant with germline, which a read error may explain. This CDR3 is CTSSPRPETQYF. CDR3 bases: TGTACCAGCTCACCAAGGCCCGAGACCCAGTACTTC. The chain employs TRBV18 and TRBJ2-5; D remains unclear. The CDR3 has 12 residues. Germline V lookup: CDR1 KGHSH, CDR2 LQKENI.

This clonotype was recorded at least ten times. The CDR3 bases are TGTGCCAGCAGCTTAATAAACTCTGGAAACACCATATATTTT. Translation: CASSLINSGNTIYF. The chain is built from TRBV7-2 and TRBJ1-3; D is unresolved. Between the trimmed V and J ends, which lost 2 bases and 0 bases, there was a span of 5 bases. Germline CDR1 is SGHTA and CDR2 is FQGNSA. This CDR3 contains 14 residues.

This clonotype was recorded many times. The CDR3 nucleotides are TGTGCCAGCAGCGGGCGACTAGCGTTAAGCACAGATACGCAGTATTTT. Protein product: CASSGRLALSTDTQYF. This rearrangement joins TRBV9 to TRBJ2-3; TRBD2 agrees at 8 bases. Germline V gene sequence: CDR1 SGDLS, CDR2 YYNGEE. J was trimmed by 0 bases and V by 3 bases; bases with no gene match: 6. The CDR3 length is 16 residues.

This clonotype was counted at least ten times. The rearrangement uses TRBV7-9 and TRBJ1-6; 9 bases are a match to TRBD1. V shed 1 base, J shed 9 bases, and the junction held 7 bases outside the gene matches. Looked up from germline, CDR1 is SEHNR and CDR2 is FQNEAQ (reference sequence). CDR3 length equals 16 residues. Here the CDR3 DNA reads TGTGCCAGCAGCTTAGAAGGACAGGGGCTCGGTTCACCCCTCCACTTT. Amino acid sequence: CASSLEGQGLGSPLHF.

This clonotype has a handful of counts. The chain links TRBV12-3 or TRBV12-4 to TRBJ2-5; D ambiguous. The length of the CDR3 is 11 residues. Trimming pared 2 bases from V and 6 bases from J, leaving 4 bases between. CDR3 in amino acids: CASSLQQTQYF. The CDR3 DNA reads TGTGCCAGCAGTTTACAGCAGACCCAGTACTTC.

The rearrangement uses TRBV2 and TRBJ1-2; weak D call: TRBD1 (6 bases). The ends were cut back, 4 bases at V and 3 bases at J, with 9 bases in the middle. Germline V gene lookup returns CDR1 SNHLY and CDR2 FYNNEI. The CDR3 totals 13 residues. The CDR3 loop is CASSGDKYYGYTF. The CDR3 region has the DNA TGTGCCAGCAGTGGGGACAAATACTATGGCTACACCTTC.

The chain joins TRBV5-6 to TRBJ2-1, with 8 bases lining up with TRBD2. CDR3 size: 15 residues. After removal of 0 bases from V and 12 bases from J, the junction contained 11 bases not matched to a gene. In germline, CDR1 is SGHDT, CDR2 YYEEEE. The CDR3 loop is CASSLGETSAGRQFF. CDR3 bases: TGTGCCAGCAGCTTGGGGGAGACTAGCGCTGGAAGGCAGTTCTTC.

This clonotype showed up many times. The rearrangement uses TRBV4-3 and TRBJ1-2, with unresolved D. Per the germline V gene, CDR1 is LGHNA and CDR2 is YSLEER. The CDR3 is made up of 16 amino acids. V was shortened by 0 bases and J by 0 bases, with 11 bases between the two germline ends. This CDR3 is CASSQDGGPANYGYTF. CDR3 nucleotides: TGCGCCAGCAGCCAAGATGGAGGCCCAGCTAACTATGGCTACACCTTC.

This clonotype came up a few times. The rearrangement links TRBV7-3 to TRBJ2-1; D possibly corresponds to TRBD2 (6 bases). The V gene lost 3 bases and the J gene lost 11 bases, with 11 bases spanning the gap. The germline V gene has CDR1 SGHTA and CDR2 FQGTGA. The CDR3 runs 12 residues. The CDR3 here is CASSFPGLQQFF. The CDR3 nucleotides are TGTGCCAGCAGCTTTCCGGGACTCCAGCAGTTCTTC.

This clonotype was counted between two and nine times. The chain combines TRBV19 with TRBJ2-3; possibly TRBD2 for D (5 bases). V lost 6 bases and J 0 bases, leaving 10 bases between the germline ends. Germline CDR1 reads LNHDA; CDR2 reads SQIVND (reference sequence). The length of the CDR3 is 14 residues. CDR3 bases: TGTGCCAGTAGGGAGGACCCTAGCACAGATACGCAGTATTTT. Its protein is CASREDPSTDTQYF.

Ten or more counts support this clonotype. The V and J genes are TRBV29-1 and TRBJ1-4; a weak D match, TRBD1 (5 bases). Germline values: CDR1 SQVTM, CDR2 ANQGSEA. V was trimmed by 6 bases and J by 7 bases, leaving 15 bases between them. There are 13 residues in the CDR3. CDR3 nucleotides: TGCAGCGTCCTAGACCCCGGGGGTGAAAAACTGTTTTTT. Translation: CSVLDPGGEKLFF.

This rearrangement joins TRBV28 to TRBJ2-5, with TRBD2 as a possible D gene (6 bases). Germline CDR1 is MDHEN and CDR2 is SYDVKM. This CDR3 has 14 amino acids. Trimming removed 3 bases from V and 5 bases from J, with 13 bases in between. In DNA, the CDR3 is TGTGCCAGCAGTTTCCCTGGAGGGCGGGAGACCCAGTACTTC. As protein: CASSFPGGRETQYF.

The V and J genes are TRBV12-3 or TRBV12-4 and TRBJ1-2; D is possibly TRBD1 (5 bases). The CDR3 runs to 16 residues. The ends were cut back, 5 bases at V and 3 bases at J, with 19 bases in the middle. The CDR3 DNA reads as TGTGCCAGCAGTCTTAAGCCAGGGTTTTCTTACTATGGCTACACCTTC. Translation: CASSLKPGFSYYGYTF.

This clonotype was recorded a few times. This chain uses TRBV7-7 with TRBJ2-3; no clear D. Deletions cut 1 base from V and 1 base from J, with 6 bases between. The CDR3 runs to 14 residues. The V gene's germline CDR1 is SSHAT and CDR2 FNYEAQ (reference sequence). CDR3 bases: TGTGCCAGCAGCTTAGGCCACGGCACAGATACGCAGTATTTT. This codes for CASSLGHGTDTQYF.

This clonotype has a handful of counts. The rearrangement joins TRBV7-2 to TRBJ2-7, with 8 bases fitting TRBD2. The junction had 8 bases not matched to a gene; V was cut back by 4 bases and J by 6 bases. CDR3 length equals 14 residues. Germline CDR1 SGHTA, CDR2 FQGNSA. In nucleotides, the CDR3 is TGTGCCAGCAGCTACGGACTAGCTATGGGCGAGCAGTACTTC. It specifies CASSYGLAMGEQYF.

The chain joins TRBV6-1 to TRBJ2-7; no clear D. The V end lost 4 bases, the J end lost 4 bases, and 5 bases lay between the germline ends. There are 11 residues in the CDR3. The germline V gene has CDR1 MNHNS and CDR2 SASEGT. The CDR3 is CASSGIYEQYF. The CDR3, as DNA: TGTGCCAGCAGTGGGATTTACGAGCAGTACTTC.

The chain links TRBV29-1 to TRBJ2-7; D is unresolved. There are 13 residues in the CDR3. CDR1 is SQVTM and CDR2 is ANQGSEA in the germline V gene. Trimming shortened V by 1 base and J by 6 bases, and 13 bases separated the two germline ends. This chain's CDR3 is CSVEVTEGLEQYF. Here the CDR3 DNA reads TGCAGCGTTGAAGTGACCGAAGGTCTCGAGCAGTACTTC.

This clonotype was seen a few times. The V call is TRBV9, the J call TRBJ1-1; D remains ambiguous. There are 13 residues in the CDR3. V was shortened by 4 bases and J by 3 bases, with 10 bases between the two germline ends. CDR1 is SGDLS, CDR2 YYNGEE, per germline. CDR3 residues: CASSPRSDTEAFF. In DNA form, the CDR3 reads TGTGCCAGCAGCCCCCGATCGGACACTGAAGCTTTCTTT.

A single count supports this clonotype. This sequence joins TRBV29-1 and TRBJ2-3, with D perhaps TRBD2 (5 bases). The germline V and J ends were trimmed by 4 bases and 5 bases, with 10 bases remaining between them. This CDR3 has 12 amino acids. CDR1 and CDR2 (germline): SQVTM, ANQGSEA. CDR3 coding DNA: TGCAGCGTTGGGGGAGCAAGAGATACGCAGTATTTT. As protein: CSVGGARDTQYF.

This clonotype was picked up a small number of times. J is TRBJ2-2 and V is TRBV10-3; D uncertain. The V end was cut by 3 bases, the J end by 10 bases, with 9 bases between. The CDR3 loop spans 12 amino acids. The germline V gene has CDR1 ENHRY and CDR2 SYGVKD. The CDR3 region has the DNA TGTGCCATCAGTGACGGTGCGCAGGAGCTGTTTTTT. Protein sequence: CAISDGAQELFF.

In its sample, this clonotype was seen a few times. CDR3 in amino acids: CASSNPGSYYNEQFF. CDR3 DNA sequence: TGCGCCAGCAGCAACCCGGGATCCTACTACAATGAGCAGTTCTTC. J is TRBJ2-1 and V is TRBV4-1, with a weak D call TRBD2 (5 bases). CDR3 size: 15 residues. Per germline, CDR1 MGHRA and CDR2 YSYEKL. The V end lost 5 bases, the J end lost 3 bases, and 14 bases lay between the germline ends.